The clone carrying this T cell receptor (beta chain) was counted between two and nine times. These data belong to a study of blood T cell repertoires in COVID-19. Study overall: Samples came from the United States, Italy and Spain, spanning acute and convalescent COVID-19. PBMCs, B-cell-depleted T cells, or T cells were the source of the cDNA or gDNA that made up the material.

Authors' analysis steps: Amplification of reference gene primers provided the estimated nucleated cell counts. The data were produced by immunoSEQ multiplex PCR, yet TCRdb's version contains in-frame clones alone and is incomplete. D and trimming were read from the DNA, whereas the V and J calls and clone size are those reported in that table. The sample gives about 190,000 clones, more than 85% of which show up once; about 1% is in the top ten. The CDR3 is 19 residues long. CDR1 and CDR2 (germline): LNHDA, SQIVND (reference sequence). The trim removed 6 bases at V and 0 bases at J, leaving 15 bases unmatched.

The TCR sequence derives from a man between 25 and 39 years old with acute or convalescent COVID-19. This sequence joins TRBV19 and TRBJ1-4, with 8 bases aligning to TRBD1. Material for sequencing was peripheral blood. The chain's CDR3 is CASRSRQGKEYPTNEKLFF. CDR3 DNA sequence: TGTGCCAGTAGATCCAGACAGGGGAAAGAATACCCAACTAATGAAAAACTGTTTTTT.